A selection of T cell receptor beta chains follows, all from one sample in a study of blood T cells in healthy people across ages. One entry per CDR3 protein results from TCRdb running MiXCR on the 5' RACE reads. The repertoire holds about 830,000 distinct CDR3 sequences, with around 62% as singletons. The source material was blood. The origin of the receptors is a young man in good health. The CDR3 runs from the conserved cysteine through the conserved F or W. The D gene is left open where the match is weak. Rows give clone size only sometimes, using once, few, many, or a class for an expanded clone.

D gene | clone size | CDR3 length | J gene | V gene | CDR3 protein | CDR3 DNA
NA | few | 14 | TRBJ2-7 | TRBV5-5 | CASSFTGKGYEQYF | TGTGCCAGCAGCTTCACAGGGAAGGGCTACGAGCAGTACTTC
NA | NA | 14 | TRBJ2-7 | TRBV4-3 | CASSQDLGSYEQNF | TGCGCCAGCAGCCAAGATCTAGGGTCCTACGAGCAGAACTTC
NA | NA | 13 | TRBJ2-1 | TRBV2 | CASSEGTPKGQFF | TGTGCCAGCAGTGAAGGGACCCCGAAGGGGCAGTTCTTC
NA | NA | 13 | TRBJ2-5 | TRBV29-1 | CSVRGRFQETQYF | TGCAGCGTTCGCGGACGGTTCCAAGAGACCCAGTACTTC
NA | NA | 13 | TRBJ2-7 | TRBV4-3 | CASSHDRYYEQYF | TGCGCCAGCAGCCACGACCGTTACTACGAGCAGTACTTC
NA | NA | 14 | TRBJ1-2 | TRBV3-1 | CASSQGDTSYGYTF | TGTGCCAGCAGCCAAGGGGACACCAGCTATGGCTACACCTTC
NA | NA | 16 | TRBJ2-5 | TRBV6-6 | CASSFDLGGDEETQYF | TGTGCCAGCAGTTTCGACCTGGGGGGTGATGAAGAGACCCAGTACTTC
NA | NA | 17 | TRBJ1-5 | TRBV15 | CATSSPVAGTSNQPQHF | TGTGCCACCAGCAGTCCCGTGGCAGGGACTAGCAATCAGCCCCAGCATTTT
NA | NA | 16 | TRBJ1-5 | TRBV4-2 | CASSQETEYSNQPQHF | TGTGCCAGCAGCCAAGAAACAGAATATAGCAATCAGCCCCAGCATTTT
NA | NA | 13 | TRBJ2-7 | TRBV7-9 | CASSSDVPSEQYF | TGTGCCAGCAGCTCGGACGTCCCGAGCGAGCAGTACTTC
NA | few | 15 | TRBJ2-5 | TRBV4-3 | CASSGGGAPQETQYF | TGCGCCAGCAGCGGCGGTGGGGCCCCCCAAGAGACCCAGTACTTC
NA | NA | 13 | TRBJ2-1 | TRBV30 | CAWSTDRPNEQFF | TGTGCCTGGAGTACCGACAGACCCAATGAGCAGTTCTTC
TRBD1 | NA | 17 | TRBJ1-4 | TRBV20-1 | CSARDLGQQYYNEKLFF | TGCAGTGCTAGAGATTTGGGACAGCAGTACTATAATGAAAAACTGTTTTTT
TRBD2 | NA | 15 | TRBJ2-1 | TRBV2 | CASSTGLAGGNEQFF | TGTGCCAGCAGCACCGGACTAGCGGGGGGTAATGAGCAGTTCTTC
NA | NA | 15 | TRBJ1-6 | TRBV12-3/TRBV12-4 | CASSLRQAYNSPLHF | TGTGCCAGCAGTTTACGGCAGGCCTATAATTCACCCCTCCACTTT
NA | NA | 14 | TRBJ2-1 | TRBV15 | CATSSPKRNNEQFF | TGTGCCACCAGCTCCCCGAAGCGGAACAATGAGCAGTTCTTC
TRBD1 | NA | 16 | TRBJ2-2 | TRBV28 | CASSLSAGGNTGELFF | TGTGCCAGCAGTTTATCGGCAGGGGGAAACACCGGGGAGCTGTTTTTT
NA | NA | 12 | TRBJ2-3 | TRBV12-3/TRBV12-4 | CASSRLLDTQYF | TGTGCCAGCAGCCGGCTGTTGGATACGCAGTATTTT
TRBD1 | NA | 13 | TRBJ2-5 | TRBV29-1 | CSCYRTGLETQYF | TGCAGCTGTTACAGGACAGGACTAGAGACCCAGTACTTC
NA | NA | 13 | TRBJ2-1 | TRBV24-1 | CATRKRVSGEQFF | TGTGCCACCAGGAAAAGGGTTTCGGGTGAGCAGTTCTTC
TRBD1 | NA | 15 | TRBJ2-5 | TRBV11-3 | CASSPTRTGGETQYF | TGTGCCAGCAGCCCCACCCGGACAGGAGGAGAGACCCAGTACTTC
NA | NA | 16 | TRBJ2-1 | TRBV10-3 | CAISERVASSYNEQFF | TGTGCCATCAGTGAGCGGGTGGCTAGCTCCTACAATGAGCAGTTCTTC
TRBD2 | NA | 17 | TRBJ2-1 | TRBV12-3/TRBV12-4 | CASSLDSWLAEHNEQFF | TGTGCCAGCAGTTTAGATAGTTGGCTAGCGGAGCACAATGAGCAGTTCTTC
NA | NA | 14 | TRBJ2-5 | TRBV12-3/TRBV12-4 | CASSLSSQQETQYF | TGTGCCAGCAGTTTATCGTCGCAACAAGAGACCCAGTACTTC
NA | few | 16 | TRBJ1-2 | TRBV12-3/TRBV12-4 | CASSFTLRTVNYGYTF | TGTGCCAGCAGTTTTACTCTTAGGACAGTGAACTATGGCTACACCTTC
TRBD1 | NA | 13 | TRBJ2-7 | TRBV20-1 | CSAQGTGQYEQYF | TGCAGTGCCCAAGGGACAGGGCAATACGAGCAGTACTTC
TRBD1 | NA | 14 | TRBJ1-1 | TRBV5-1 | CASSGAGGNTEAFF | TGCGCCAGCAGCGGCGCAGGGGGGAACACTGAAGCTTTCTTT
TRBD1 | NA | 15 | TRBJ1-2 | TRBV25-1 | CASSAKQGVNYGYTF | TGTGCCAGCAGTGCAAAACAGGGGGTTAACTATGGCTACACCTTC
NA | few | 13 | TRBJ1-1 | TRBV7-3 | CASSLQGGTEAFF | TGTGCCAGCAGCTTACAGGGCGGGACTGAAGCTTTCTTT
TRBD1 | few | 14 | TRBJ2-3 | TRBV4-1 | CASSQGQGIDTQYF | TGCGCCAGCAGCCAGGGACAGGGTATAGATACGCAGTATTTT
TRBD2 | NA | 16 | TRBJ2-1 | TRBV4-3 | CASSHLTSGGRNEQFF | TGCGCCAGCAGCCACCTCACTAGCGGGGGGCGCAATGAGCAGTTCTTC
TRBD1 | NA | 16 | TRBJ1-5 | TRBV25-1 | CASSDKGQGGDQPQHF | TGTGCCAGCAGTGACAAGGGACAGGGCGGGGATCAGCCCCAGCATTTT
NA | NA | 17 | TRBJ1-4 | TRBV27 | CASSLGSPATHGEKLFF | TGTGCCAGCAGTTTGGGGAGTCCCGCCACCCATGGGGAAAAACTGTTTTTT
TRBD1 | NA | 14 | TRBJ2-7 | TRBV9 | CASSVGQGTYEQYF | TGCGCCAGCAGTGTGGGACAGGGCACCTACGAGCAGTACTTC
TRBD2 | NA | 14 | TRBJ2-1 | TRBV7-2 | CASNQAGGQIEQFF | TGTGCCAGCAACCAAGCGGGGGGGCAAATTGAGCAGTTCTTC
NA | NA | 14 | TRBJ2-7 | TRBV7-9 | CASSFVPSSYEQYF | TGTGCCAGCAGCTTCGTCCCCAGCTCCTACGAGCAGTACTTC
TRBD2 | NA | 17 | TRBJ2-2 | TRBV13 | CASSPKRLGLVSGELFF | TGTGCCAGCAGTCCTAAACGTCTGGGACTAGTCTCTGGGGAGCTGTTTTTT
TRBD2 | many | 17 | TRBJ2-3 | TRBV3-1 | CASSRGGLALSTDTQYF | TGTGCCAGCAGCCGAGGAGGACTAGCCTTAAGCACAGATACGCAGTATTTT
NA | NA | 14 | TRBJ1-6 | TRBV18 | CASSPGLRDSPLHF | TGTGCCAGCTCACCCGGGCTACGGGATTCACCCCTCCACTTT
TRBD1 | NA | 15 | TRBJ2-5 | TRBV15 | CATSRRDSQEETQYF | TGTGCCACCAGCAGGAGGGACAGTCAAGAAGAGACCCAGTACTTC
TRBD1 | NA | 16 | TRBJ1-2 | TRBV5-1 | CASSLFVPGTGFGYTF | TGCGCCAGCAGCTTGTTCGTCCCCGGGACAGGGTTTGGCTACACCTTC
NA | NA | 15 | TRBJ1-5 | TRBV27 | CASSLSWGALWAQHF | TGTGCCAGCAGTTTATCCTGGGGGGCCCTATGGGCCCAGCATTTT
TRBD1 | few | 14 | TRBJ2-1 | TRBV5-1 | CASSFRDSYNEQFF | TGTGCCAGCAGCTTCCGGGACAGTTACAATGAGCAGTTCTTC
NA | NA | 15 | TRBJ2-4 | TRBV27 | CASSLGGIAKNIQYF | TGTGCCAGCAGTCTCGGGGGTATAGCCAAAAACATTCAGTACTTC
TRBD1 | NA | 13 | TRBJ2-7 | TRBV28 | CASSSGQLGPQYF | TGTGCCAGCAGTTCGGGACAGCTTGGGCCCCAGTACTTC
TRBD2 | few | 13 | TRBJ2-1 | TRBV12-3/TRBV12-4 | CATGLAGTNEQFF | TGTGCCACCGGACTAGCGGGGACGAATGAGCAGTTCTTC
TRBD2 | few | 16 | TRBJ2-5 | TRBV12-3/TRBV12-4 | CASSSPGLAGTETQYF | TGTGCCAGCAGTTCCCCAGGACTAGCGGGGACGGAGACCCAGTACTTC
NA | few | 16 | TRBJ1-2 | TRBV7-2 | CASSLGGGQNTVGYTF | TGTGCCAGCAGCTTGGGGGGGGGACAAAATACGGTGGGCTACACCTTC
NA | NA | 17 | TRBJ2-1 | TRBV6-2/TRBV6-3 | CASSYSIRAVGEKTQFF | TGTGCCAGCAGTTACTCGATACGGGCAGTGGGTGAGAAGACCCAGTTCTTC
NA | NA | 15 | TRBJ2-2 | TRBV15 | CATSRELGNTGELFF | TGTGCCACCAGCAGAGAACTGGGAAACACCGGGGAGCTGTTTTTT
NA | NA | 14 | TRBJ1-1 | TRBV10-3 | CAISELGPGAEAFF | TGTGCCATCAGTGAGTTGGGCCCGGGCGCTGAAGCTTTCTTT
NA | once | 17 | TRBJ2-3 | TRBV7-6 | CASSLGPPTGSTDTQYF | TGTGCCAGCAGCTTAGGGCCGCCTACGGGGAGCACAGATACGCAGTATTTT
TRBD1 | NA | 15 | TRBJ1-2 | TRBV9 | CASSVVATGEYGYTF | TGTGCCAGCAGCGTAGTAGCGACAGGGGAATATGGCTACACCTTC